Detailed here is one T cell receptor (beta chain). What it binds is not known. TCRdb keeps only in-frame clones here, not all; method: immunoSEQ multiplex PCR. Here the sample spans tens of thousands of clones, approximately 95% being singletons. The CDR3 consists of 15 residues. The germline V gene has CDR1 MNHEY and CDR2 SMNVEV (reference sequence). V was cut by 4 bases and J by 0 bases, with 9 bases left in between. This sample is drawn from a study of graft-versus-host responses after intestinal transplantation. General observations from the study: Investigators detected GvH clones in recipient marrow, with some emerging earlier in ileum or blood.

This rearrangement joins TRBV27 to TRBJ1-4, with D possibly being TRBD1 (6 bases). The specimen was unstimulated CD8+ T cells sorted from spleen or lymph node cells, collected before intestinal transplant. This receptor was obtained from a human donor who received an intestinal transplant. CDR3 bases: TGTGCCAGCAGTTCCGGGACAACAACTAATGAAAAACTGTTTTTT. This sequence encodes CASSSGTTTNEKLFF.